Described below is a single T cell receptor (beta chain) sequence and its context. Its antigen is unknown. TCRdb itself ran the RT-PCR reads through MiXCR, one entry per CDR3 protein. The data hold about 700,000 distinct CDR3 sequences, with approximately 15% observed a single time. The sample originates from a study of response to subunit inactivated influenza vaccine. Study-level results: The authors put forward the suggestion that each seasonal influenza vaccination may bring in only a limited number of new T cells.

CDR3 size: 13 residues. Germline values: CDR1 SGHRS, CDR2 YFSETQ. V was pared by 5 bases and J by 6 bases, with 12 bases between. The sequenced sample was PBMCs from blood, obtained about 14 days before vaccination. The receptor's source is a middle-aged man who received an inactivated influenza vaccine. This chain connects TRBV5-1 to TRBJ1-5; D is ambiguous. As DNA, the CDR3 is TGCGCCAGCAGTTCTGGAGGAGGTCAGCCCCAGCATTTT. It codes for CASSSGGGQPQHF.